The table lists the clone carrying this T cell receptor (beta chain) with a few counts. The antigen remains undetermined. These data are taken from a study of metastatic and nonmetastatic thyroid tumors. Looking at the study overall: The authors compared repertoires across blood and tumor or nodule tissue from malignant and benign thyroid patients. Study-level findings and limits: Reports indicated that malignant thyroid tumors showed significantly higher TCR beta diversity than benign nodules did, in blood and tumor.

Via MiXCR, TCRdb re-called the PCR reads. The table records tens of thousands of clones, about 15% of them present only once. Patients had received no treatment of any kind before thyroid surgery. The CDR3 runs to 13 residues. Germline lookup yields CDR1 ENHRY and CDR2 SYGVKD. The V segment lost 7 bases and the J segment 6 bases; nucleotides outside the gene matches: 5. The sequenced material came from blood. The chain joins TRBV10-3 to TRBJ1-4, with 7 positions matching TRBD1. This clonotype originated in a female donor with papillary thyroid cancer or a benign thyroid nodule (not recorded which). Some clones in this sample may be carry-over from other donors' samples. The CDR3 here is CAITAGGHEKLFF. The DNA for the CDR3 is TGTGCCATCACCGCAGGGGGTCATGAAAAACTGTTTTTT.